The text below deals with one T cell receptor beta chain. The antigen is undetermined. The authors generated TCR beta cDNA through 5'RACE template switching with UMIs. After re-calling the 5' RACE reads, TCRdb lists one entry per CDR3 protein, DNA absent. The table lists 130,000 to 150,000 distinct CDR3 sequences. The CDR3 is 16 amino acids. The germline gives CDR1 SEHNR, CDR2 FQNEAQ (reference sequence). This sample is part of a study of T cells expressing NK-cell markers. The overall study: Underlying the TCR beta repertoires were sorted CD3+CD56+NKG2C+, CD3+CD56+NKG2C- and CD3+CD56-NKG2C+ T cells.

Points from the study as a whole: Also leading the CD3+CD56-NKG2C+ fraction in several donors were these clonotypes. In several donors, dominant CD3+CD56+NKG2C+ clones formed about 1.0-7.5% of CD8+ cells.

The V gene is TRBV7-9, the J gene TRBJ2-5; TCRdb lists TRBD1, though no DNA is available to test this call. The origin of this receptor is a young man in good health. The sample was blood T cells: a sorted CD56 or NKG2C T cell subset, CD4+ or CD8+ T cells, or bulk PBMC T cells (not recorded which). CDR3 in amino acids: CASSTRRQGAQETQYF.